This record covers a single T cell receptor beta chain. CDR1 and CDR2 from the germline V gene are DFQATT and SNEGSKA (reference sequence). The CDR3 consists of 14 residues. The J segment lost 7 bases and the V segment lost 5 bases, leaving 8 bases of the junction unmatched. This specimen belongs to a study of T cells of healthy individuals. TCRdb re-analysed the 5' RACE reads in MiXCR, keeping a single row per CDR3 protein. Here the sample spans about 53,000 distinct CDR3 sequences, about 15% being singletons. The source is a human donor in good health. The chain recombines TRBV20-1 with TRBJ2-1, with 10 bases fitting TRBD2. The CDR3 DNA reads TGCAGTGCTTATGGGGGACTAGCGACAAATGAGCAGTTCTTC. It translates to CSAYGGLATNEQFF.